A selection of T cell receptor beta chains follows, all from one sample in a study of beta chain features in type 1 diabetes. The protocol was immunoSEQ multiplex PCR, while the TCRdb copy is restricted to in-frame clones and leaves out a portion. The data contain about 370,000 clones, around 16% of them seen just once; the ten biggest clones take up approximately 0.019%. The sequencing input was naive CD4+ T cells from blood. The receptors shown here come from a woman aged 18-29 years in good health. Both conserved end residues are part of each CDR3. The D gene is left open where the match is weak. A row's size may be missing; if present it is once, few, many or a size class.

J gene	V gene	D gene	CDR3 length	clone size	CDR3 protein	CDR3 DNA
TRBJ1-2	TRBV28	TRBD1	15	-	CASSQGTGRNYGYTF	TGTGCCAGCAGCCAAGGGACAGGTCGGAACTATGGCTACACCTTC
TRBJ1-2	TRBV28	TRBD1	13	few	CASSSQGATGYTF	TGTGCCAGCAGTTCTCAGGGGGCGACTGGCTACACCTTC
TRBJ2-7	TRBV29-1	TRBD2	13	few	CSVLSGRGYEQYF	TGCAGCGTACTAAGCGGGAGGGGATACGAGCAGTACTTC
TRBJ1-1	TRBV18	TRBD1	14	few	CASSEGGGYTEAFF	TGTGCCAGCTCCGAAGGGGGCGGTTACACTGAAGCTTTCTTT
TRBJ2-3	TRBV5-8	-	15	-	CASSLVGESTDTQYF	TGTGCCAGCAGCTTGGTCGGAGAAAGCACAGATACGCAGTATTTT
TRBJ2-7	TRBV30	-	14	few	CAWSASWSSYEQYF	TGTGCCTGGAGTGCCTCCTGGAGCTCCTACGAGCAGTACTTC
TRBJ2-7	TRBV18	TRBD1	14	-	CASSQGTGSYEQYF	TGTGCCAGCTCACAAGGGACAGGGTCCTACGAGCAGTACTTC
TRBJ2-3	TRBV11-2	-	15	-	CASSPNGGSADTQYF	TGTGCCAGCAGCCCGAATGGCGGGTCCGCAGATACGCAGTATTTT
TRBJ2-3	TRBV18	-	16	few	CASSPLRQVSTDTQYF	TGTGCCAGCTCACCTCTTCGGCAGGTATCCACAGATACGCAGTATTTT
TRBJ2-1	TRBV6-5	TRBD2	15	few	CASSYSREGPSKQFF	TGTGCCAGCAGTTACTCGAGGGAGGGCCCATCAAAGCAGTTCTTC
TRBJ1-5	TRBV27	-	16	-	CASSPMRGNSNQPQHF	TGTGCCAGCAGTCCAATGAGGGGGAATAGCAATCAGCCCCAGCATTTT
TRBJ2-1	TRBV2	TRBD1	14	few	CASTAGQGAPEQFF	TGTGCCAGCACCGCGGGACAGGGGGCGCCTGAGCAGTTCTTC
TRBJ2-4	TRBV19	-	16	few	CASTERGALAKNIQYF	TGTGCCAGTACCGAAAGGGGTGCCTTAGCCAAAAACATTCAGTACTTC
TRBJ1-4	TRBV2	-	14	-	CASSESPGSEKLFF	TGTGCCAGCAGTGAATCCCCTGGTAGTGAAAAACTGTTTTTT
TRBJ2-7	TRBV28	TRBD1	14	few	CASSSGQGPHEQYF	TGTGCCAGCAGTTCGGGACAGGGGCCCCACGAGCAGTACTTC
TRBJ2-7	TRBV6-5	-	11	-	CASSSVGEQYF	TGTGCCAGCAGTTCGGTCGGCGAGCAGTACTTC
TRBJ2-7	TRBV29-1	-	11	-	CSVLRGMGQYF	TGCAGCGTCCTACGAGGAATGGGGCAGTACTTC
TRBJ1-1	TRBV14	-	14	few	CASSRHLQNTEAFF	TGTGCCAGCAGCCGACACCTTCAGAACACTGAAGCTTTCTTT
TRBJ2-1	TRBV2	TRBD2	15	few	CASSRSGSSYNEQFF	TGTGCCAGCAGTCGTAGCGGGAGCTCCTACAATGAGCAGTTCTTC
TRBJ2-6	TRBV28	-	15	few	CASSAAGSGANVLTF	TGTGCCAGCAGTGCGGCCGGCTCTGGGGCCAACGTCCTGACTTTC
TRBJ1-2	TRBV14	TRBD1	15	few	CASSPWDRIVYGYTF	TGTGCCAGCAGCCCTTGGGACAGGATAGTCTATGGCTACACCTTC
TRBJ2-3	TRBV4-3	-	15	few	CASSQEILESDTQYF	TGCGCCAGCAGCCAAGAGATCCTAGAATCAGATACGCAGTATTTT
TRBJ1-4	TRBV25-1	-	13	few	CASSESRNEKLFF	TGTGCCAGCAGTGAGAGTAGAAATGAAAAACTGTTTTTT
TRBJ2-3	TRBV5-1	-	15	few	CASSFLGQRTDTQYF	TGCGCCAGCAGCTTTTTAGGACAGCGCACAGATACGCAGTATTTT
TRBJ2-7	TRBV30	TRBD2	16	-	CAYGGVAGVRVYEQYF	TGTGCCTATGGAGGAGTAGCGGGGGTCCGTGTGTACGAGCAGTACTTC
TRBJ2-1	TRBV20-1	-	11	few	CSQTAYNEQFF	TGCAGTCAAACAGCTTACAATGAGCAGTTCTTC
TRBJ2-3	TRBV30	-	17	few	CAWSPRLGLSSTDTQYF	TGTGCCTGGAGTCCACGCCTAGGACTCTCTAGCACAGATACGCAGTATTTT
TRBJ1-1	TRBV12-5	-	15	few	CASGLGRNSGTEAFF	TGTGCTAGTGGTTTGGGGAGGAATTCAGGCACTGAAGCTTTCTTT
TRBJ1-5	TRBV5-1	-	13	few	CASSLGENQPQHF	TGCGCCAGCAGCTTGGGGGAGAATCAGCCCCAGCATTTT
TRBJ2-7	TRBV7-9	TRBD2	13	few	CASSLEGAGSQYF	TGTGCCAGCAGCTTAGAGGGAGCGGGGTCTCAGTACTTC
TRBJ1-2	TRBV7-2	-	14	-	CASSSTGIPHGYTF	TGTGCCAGCAGCTCAACAGGGATACCCCATGGCTACACCTTC
TRBJ1-2	TRBV27	-	16	few	CASSPNWGQGGYGYTF	TGTGCCAGCAGTCCCAATTGGGGGCAGGGAGGGTATGGCTACACCTTC
TRBJ2-3	TRBV15	-	13	few	CATSPGNTDTQYF	TGTGCCACCAGCCCAGGGAACACAGATACGCAGTATTTT
TRBJ2-7	TRBV30	-	13	few	CAWSAVSTYEQYF	TGTGCCTGGAGTGCAGTATCCACCTACGAGCAGTACTTC
TRBJ2-1	TRBV19	-	12	-	CASSTKSREQFF	TGTGCCAGTAGTACCAAAAGCCGAGAGCAGTTCTTC
TRBJ2-7	TRBV7-2	TRBD2	14	few	CASSLRTSGGQKYF	TGTGCCAGCAGCCTACGGACTAGCGGGGGGCAGAAGTACTTC
TRBJ2-5	TRBV14	-	15	few	CASSQGRGLVETQYF	TGTGCCAGCAGCCAAGGCCGAGGGTTGGTCGAGACCCAGTACTTC
TRBJ1-1	TRBV30	TRBD1	13	-	CAWRWTGSTEAFF	TGTGCCTGGAGATGGACAGGGAGTACTGAAGCTTTCTTT
TRBJ2-1	TRBV10-3	-	12	-	CAISPVDNEQFF	TGTGCCATCAGTCCTGTTGACAATGAGCAGTTCTTC
TRBJ2-5	TRBV7-2	-	14	few	CASSLAGVGETQYF	TGTGCCAGCAGCTTAGCAGGGGTAGGCGAGACCCAGTACTTC
TRBJ2-5	TRBV30	-	15	-	CAWSTGDSTRETQYF	TGTGCCTGGAGCACGGGGGACTCTACCCGGGAGACCCAGTACTTC
TRBJ2-6	TRBV7-2	TRBD1	16	few	CASSLEGQAGANVLTF	TGTGCCAGCAGCTTAGAGGGACAGGCTGGGGCCAACGTCCTGACTTTC
TRBJ2-7	TRBV9	TRBD1	14	few	CASSVGETGVEQYF	TGTGCCAGCAGCGTAGGAGAGACAGGGGTCGAGCAGTACTTC
TRBJ2-1	TRBV27	TRBD2	15	-	CASSFLAGVSSEQFF	TGTGCCAGCAGTTTTCTAGCGGGAGTAAGTAGTGAGCAGTTCTTC